This T cell receptor (beta chain) comes out of a study of graft-versus-host responses after intestinal transplantation. Study information: After anti-thymocyte globulin induction, recipients took tacrolimus and steroids for approximately 3 years.

As to this clone: Its antigen remains unidentified.

Study-wide results and limits: Investigators detected GvH clones in recipient marrow, with some emerging earlier in ileum or blood. HvG clone declines early post-transplant were associated with peak circulating GvH levels. Clonal ratios of graft-versus-host to host-versus-graft in allografts were high for patients exhibiting graft-donor T cell macrochimerism.

The method was immunoSEQ multiplex PCR; TCRdb's version includes in-frame clones alone and lacks a portion of them. The profile shows 90,000 to 130,000 clones, just over 90% of them singletons. The CDR3 loop spans 15 amino acids. Unmatched junction bases numbered 6, after V lost 6 bases and J lost 1 base. In germline, CDR1 is MNHNS, CDR2 SASEGT. The chain combines TRBV6-1 with TRBJ2-7; 10 positions agree with TRBD2. Here the sequenced sample was unstimulated CD4+ T cells sorted from spleen or lymph node cells, taken before transplant. This TCR was sampled from a human donor who was the organ donor for an intestinal transplant. The DNA of the CDR3 is TGTGCCAGCAGCCCATGGACTAGCGGTTCCTACGAGCAGTACTTC. Its protein is CASSPWTSGSYEQYF.